This TCR beta chain was documented in a study of CD8 T cells in ankylosing spondylitis. Each TCR beta library was made by quantitative 5'-RACE that incorporated molecular barcodes. TCRdb itself ran the 5' RACE reads through MiXCR, one entry per CDR3 protein. The profile shows under 950,000 distinct CDR3 sequences, around 17% of them singletons. Findings and caveats of the study: Significant enrichment of disease-linked clones was reportedly seen in matched ankylosing spondylitis synovial fluid. Earlier studies detected some motif variants in reactive arthritis synovial fluid and blood. Blood from ankylosing spondylitis patients appeared to carry a characteristic roughly eight-variant TCR beta motif.

In this sample, this clonotype turned up many times. Its antigen is currently unknown. Germline V gives CDR1 SQVTM, CDR2 ANQGSEA. The CDR3 covers 13 residues. V was cut by 6 bases and J by 0 bases, with 9 bases left in between. The J gene is TRBJ2-1, the V gene TRBV29-1; the D gene could be TRBD1 or TRBD2 (6 bases each). This clonotype was obtained from a male donor with ankylosing spondylitis. Sequencing was done on a sample of blood, either unsorted or a sorted T cell fraction (not recorded which). CDR3 region: CSVRGDSYNEQFF. The CDR3 DNA is TGCAGCGTGAGGGGGGACTCCTACAATGAGCAGTTCTTC.